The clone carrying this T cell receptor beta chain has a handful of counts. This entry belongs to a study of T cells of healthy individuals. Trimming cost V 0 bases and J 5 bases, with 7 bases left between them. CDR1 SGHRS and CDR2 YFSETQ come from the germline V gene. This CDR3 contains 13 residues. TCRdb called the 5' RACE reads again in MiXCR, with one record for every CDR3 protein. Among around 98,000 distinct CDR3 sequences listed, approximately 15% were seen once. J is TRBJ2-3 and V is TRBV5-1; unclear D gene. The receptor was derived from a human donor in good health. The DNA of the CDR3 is TGCGCCAGCAGCTTGGGACCGAGAGATACGCAGTATTTT. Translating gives CASSLGPRDTQYF.